What follows are 5 T cell receptor beta chains derived from one specimen sequenced in a study of blood T cell repertoires in COVID-19. The protocol was immunoSEQ multiplex PCR, while the TCRdb copy is restricted to in-frame clones and leaves out a portion. The sample lists approximately 320,000 clones, about 92% seen once, with roughly 2.6% in the top ten. Material: PBMCs or T cells enriched from blood (not recorded which). The source is a man aged 55 to 70 who had recovered from COVID-19.

CDR3 protein: CASSAPEGQNYGYTF. In DNA form, the CDR3 reads TGTGCCAGCAGTGCGCCCGAAGGACAGAACTATGGCTACACCTTC. The rearrangement links TRBV28 to TRBJ1-2; D might be TRBD1 (6 bases). The CDR3 extends over 15 amino acids. V was clipped by 5 bases and J by 2 bases, with 15 bases between them. Germline V CDR1 and CDR2: MDHEN, SYDVKM.

The CDR3 nucleotides are TGCGCCAGCAGCCCGCAGACTAGCGGGGGAAGCTCCTACAATGAGCAGTTCTTC. This codes for CASSPQTSGGSSYNEQFF. V gene TRBV5-1 combines with J gene TRBJ2-1; 12 bases fit TRBD2. Germline V lookup: CDR1 SGHRS, CDR2 YFSETQ. The CDR3 loop spans 18 amino acids. V dropped 4 bases and J dropped 0; count of bases not matched to a gene: 8.

The chain has TRBV25-1 and TRBJ1-1; the D gene is possibly TRBD1 (5 bases). The CDR3 has 13 residues. The germline V gene has CDR1 MGHDK and CDR2 SYGVNS. Trimming left V 5 bases short and J 11 bases short, with 18 bases between. This CDR3 reads CASSPRGDYVAFF. Written as DNA, the CDR3 is TGTGCCAGCAGTCCCCGGGGGGACTATGTGGCTTTCTTT.

This sequence joins TRBV11-3 and TRBJ2-3; D remains unclear. The CDR3 length is 13 residues. Trimming left V 2 bases short and J 5 bases short, with 8 bases between. CDR1 SGHNT and CDR2 YENEEA come from the germline V gene. CDR3 DNA: TGTGCCAGCAGCTTATCGCCGGGAGATACGCAGTATTTT. It translates to CASSLSPGDTQYF.

This chain links TRBV5-4 with TRBJ2-1, with 11 bases aligning to TRBD2. The CDR3 covers 15 residues. Germline V gene sequence: CDR1 SGHNT, CDR2 YYREEE (reference sequence). The V segment lost 1 base and the J segment 4 bases; nucleotides outside the gene matches: 1. In DNA form, the CDR3 reads TGTGCCAGCAGCTTGTTAGCGGGAGGGTACAATGAGCAGTTCTTC. It yields the protein CASSLLAGGYNEQFF.